These 22 T cell receptor beta chains came from one sample sequenced in a study of PD-1 blockade in classical Hodgkin lymphoma. The table came from immunoSEQ multiplex PCR; TCRdb's copy has only in-frame clones and leaves some out. Altogether some 21,000 clones are present, approximately 80% being singletons, with the ten largest covering 1% to 1.5%. Stated time point: newly diagnosed, previously untreated cHL patient sample. Using magnetic negative selection, the CD4+ T cells were separated out of thawed PBMCs. Specimen: CD4+ T cells from blood. Receptors originate from a human donor with classical Hodgkin lymphoma.

This chain connects TRBV25-1 to TRBJ1-2; a weak D match, TRBD1 (6 bases). The CDR3 is 13 amino acids. Germline V gene lookup returns CDR1 MGHDK and CDR2 SYGVNS. V lost 7 bases, J lost 4 bases, and 13 bases lay in between. The CDR3 sequence: CASKAQGRYGYTF. The CDR3 DNA reads TGTGCCAGCAAAGCCCAGGGGCGCTATGGCTACACCTTC.

This rearrangement joins TRBV20-1 to TRBJ2-1, with D unresolved. The germline CDR1 and CDR2 sequences are DFQATT and SNEGSKA (reference sequence). V lost 5 bases and J lost 7, with 9 bases in between. The CDR3 consists of 11 residues. The CDR3 nucleotides are TGCAGTGCTTTTGCCCTGAATGAGCAGTTCTTC. Its translation is CSAFALNEQFF.

The gene calls are TRBV28 and TRBJ1-1; no firm D call. Germline assignment: CDR1 MDHEN and CDR2 SYDVKM. The CDR3 loop spans 12 amino acids. V lost 6 bases to trimming and J lost 6 bases, with 11 bases between them. The CDR3 nucleotides read TGTGCCAGCAGGCCTCTGGGCTCTGAAGCTTTCTTT. This sequence encodes CASRPLGSEAFF.

This sequence joins TRBV28 and TRBJ1-2; D is perhaps TRBD1 (5 bases). V was shortened by 4 bases and J by 10 bases, with 16 bases between the two germline ends. CDR1 MDHEN and CDR2 SYDVKM come from the germline V gene. CDR3 length equals 13 residues. The CDR3, as DNA: TGTGCCAGCAGTTGGGGTGGGAGGGGTGACTACACCTTC. Its translation is CASSWGGRGDYTF.

The chain is built from TRBV19 and TRBJ1-2, with D perhaps matching TRBD1 (5 bases). Germline values: CDR1 LNHDA, CDR2 SQIVND (reference sequence). The CDR3 is 13 residues long. V lost 1 base, J lost 4 bases, and 7 bases lay in between. CDR3 DNA: TGTGCCAGTAGTATAGGGGGGACCTATGGCTACACCTTC. Its protein product is CASSIGGTYGYTF.

V and J are TRBV7-9 and TRBJ2-5, with D hard to call. The CDR3 has 11 amino acids. In germline, CDR1 is SEHNR, CDR2 FQNEAQ (reference sequence). V was shortened by 6 bases and J by 5 bases, with 7 bases between the two germline ends. The CDR3 DNA sequence: TGTGCCAGCAGGGTTCGGGAGACCCAGTACTTC. It encodes CASRVRETQYF.

This chain joins TRBV7-9 and TRBJ2-3; D gene uncertain. The CDR3 is made up of 14 amino acids. V was cut by 7 bases and J by 3 bases, with 14 bases left in between. The V gene's germline CDR1 is SEHNR and CDR2 FQNEAQ (reference sequence). CDR3 nucleotide sequence: TGTGCCAGCAACGCGGCTCCGACGACAGATACGCAGTATTTT. This sequence encodes CASNAAPTTDTQYF.

J is TRBJ1-1 and V is TRBV7-8; D might be TRBD1 (5 bases). CDR3 length: 17 residues. Germline V gene lookup returns CDR1 SGHVS and CDR2 FQNEAQ. Trimming took 5 bases from V and 10 from J, leaving 29 bases between them. CDR3 nucleotides: TGTGCCAGCAGCACCTCGGGGCGACAAAGGTCCCAAGCGGTAGCTTTCTTT. Amino acid sequence: CASSTSGRQRSQAVAFF.

The chain employs TRBV2 and TRBJ2-7; 7 positions agree with TRBD1. This CDR3 region has 16 residues. The V and J ends lost 3 bases and 2 bases, in that order; junction bases with no gene match: 10. CDR1 is SNHLY and CDR2 is FYNNEI in the germline V gene. CDR3 amino acids: CASSEGSQGTAYEQYF. In nucleotides, the CDR3 is TGTGCCAGCAGTGAGGGTAGTCAGGGGACAGCCTACGAGCAGTACTTC.

The rearrangement joins TRBV5-4 to TRBJ1-2; TRBD1 matches 9 bases. Germline V gene data show CDR1 as SGHNT and CDR2 as YYREEE (reference sequence). The V and J ends lost 5 bases and 6 bases, in that order; junction bases with no gene match: 8. This CDR3 is 14 amino acids long. The CDR3 sequence: CASSGTDRGHGYTF. The DNA of the CDR3 is TGTGCCAGCAGTGGAACGGACAGGGGTCATGGCTACACCTTC.

The rearrangement uses TRBV10-3 and TRBJ2-4, with 8 bases aligning to TRBD2. The germline V gene encodes CDR1 ENHRY and CDR2 SYGVKD. This CDR3 is 15 amino acids long. Trimming at V came to 6 bases and at J to 4 bases, leaving 8 bases not matched to a gene. The CDR3 DNA sequence: TGTGCCATCAGCGGCGGTAGCGGGGCAAAAAACATTCAGTACTTC. This gives the protein CAISGGSGAKNIQYF.

The V gene is TRBV14, the J gene TRBJ2-7; 7 nucleotides agree with TRBD1. CDR3 size: 16 residues. J was trimmed by 0 bases and V by 1 base; bases with no gene match: 6. Germline V gives CDR1 SGHDN, CDR2 FVKESK. The CDR3 DNA sequence: TGTGCCAGCAGCCAAGGGGACAGCACCTACTCCTACGAGCAGTACTTC. Encoded protein: CASSQGDSTYSYEQYF.

This chain links TRBV2 with TRBJ1-4; a possible D gene is TRBD1 (6 bases). Trimming cost V 3 bases and J 14 bases, with 25 bases left between them. This CDR3 spans 16 amino acids. Per the germline V gene, CDR1 is SNHLY and CDR2 is FYNNEI. The CDR3 sequence is CASSERVEGLSQGLFF. CDR3 coding DNA: TGTGCCAGCAGTGAGAGGGTCGAGGGACTCTCTCAGGGGCTGTTTTTT. The full variable domain, completed using reference TRBV2 and TRBJ1-4, is EPEVTQTPSHQVTQMGQEVILRCVPISNHLYFYWYRQILGQKVEFLVSFYNNEISEKSEIFDDQFSVERPDGSNFTLKIRSTKLEDSAMYFCASSERVEGLSQGLFFGSGTQLSVL.

The chain employs TRBV4-1 and TRBJ2-1, with TRBD1 as a possible D gene (5 bases). CDR3 length: 17 amino acids. Trimming removed 0 bases at V and 8 bases at J, with 20 bases between. Germline values: CDR1 MGHRA, CDR2 YSYEKL. The CDR3 spells CASSQEEGQARIYEQFF. For the CDR3, the DNA is TGCGCCAGCAGCCAAGAAGAAGGACAAGCTAGGATTTATGAGCAGTTCTTC.

CDR3 sequence reads: CASSEVSETQYF. The DNA of the CDR3 is TGTGCCAGCAGTGAAGTATCCGAGACCCAGTACTTC. This chain links TRBV6-1 with TRBJ2-5; the D is unclear. Germline CDR1 MNHNS, CDR2 SASEGT. V was cut by 1 base and J by 5 bases, with 5 bases left in between. The CDR3 covers 12 residues.

A few counts support this clone. The chain couples TRBV6-6 to TRBJ1-4; D is ambiguous. V was pared by 5 bases and J by 7 bases, with 11 bases between. The CDR3 sequence is 13 residues long. CDR1 and CDR2 (germline): MNHNY, SVGAGI (reference sequence). CDR3 protein: CASSLTMGEKLFF. The CDR3 region has the DNA TGTGCCAGCAGTCTTACCATGGGTGAAAAACTGTTTTTT.

The rearrangement links TRBV10-1 to TRBJ2-2, with 13 nucleotides matching TRBD2. The CDR3 covers 17 residues. Germline values: CDR1 WNHNN, CDR2 SYGVQD (reference sequence). V lost 4 bases, J lost 5 bases, and 7 bases stayed unmatched. CDR3 DNA: TGCGCCAGCAGTGCACTAGCGGGAGGGCCGGGAACCGGGGAGCTGTTTTTT. Translated: CASSALAGGPGTGELFF.

The gene calls are TRBV10-3 and TRBJ2-7; maybe TRBD1 (6 bases). Trimming shortened V by 9 bases and J by 5 bases, and 17 bases separated the two germline ends. Germline V CDR1 and CDR2: ENHRY, SYGVKD. This CDR3 contains 13 residues. The CDR3 sequence: CAIQLQGRHEQYF. The DNA for the CDR3 is TGTGCCATACAATTACAGGGAAGGCACGAGCAGTACTTC.

This clone was counted a few times. The chain carries TRBV5-1 and TRBJ1-1, with TRBD1 as a possible D gene (5 bases). This CDR3 has 14 amino acids. V was trimmed by 0 bases and J by 1 base, leaving 7 bases between them. Looked up from germline, CDR1 is SGHRS and CDR2 is YFSETQ. The CDR3 region has the DNA TGCGCCAGCAGCTTGGGACAGAAGAACACTGAAGCTTTCTTT. Its protein is CASSLGQKNTEAFF. Filled out from reference TRBV5-1 and TRBJ1-1, the complete variable domain reads KAGVTQTPRYLIKTRGQQVTLSCSPISGHRSVSWYQQTPGQGLQFLFEYFSETQRNKGNFPGRFSGRQFSNSRSEMNVSTLELGDSALYLCASSLGQKNTEAFFGQGTRLTVV.

The chain joins TRBV5-8 to TRBJ1-6; 9 bases align to TRBD1. CDR1 is SGHTS, CDR2 YDEGEE, per germline. Trimming took 4 bases from V and 10 from J; bases not matched to a gene: 6. This CDR3 is built from 14 residues. The DNA of the CDR3 is TGTGCCAGCAGCCCGGACAGGGGAGGATCACCCCTCCACTTT. Encoded protein: CASSPDRGGSPLHF.

The rearrangement joins TRBV6-6 to TRBJ2-7; 7 bases align to TRBD1. The CDR3 is 15 residues long. Germline V gene sequence: CDR1 MNHNY, CDR2 SVGAGI (reference sequence). V lost 5 bases to trimming and J lost 5 bases; unmatched junction nucleotides: 12. This CDR3 is CASSGRQGSSDEQYF. DNA of the CDR3: TGTGCCAGCAGTGGACGACAGGGTAGTTCGGACGAGCAGTACTTC.

J is TRBJ1-3 and V is TRBV28; 7 nucleotides line up with TRBD1. The CDR3 contains 15 residues. V shed 5 bases and J 2 bases; nucleotides not matched to a gene: 6. Germline loops: CDR1 MDHEN, CDR2 SYDVKM. The CDR3 coding sequence is TGTGCCAGCAGTGGGAGGGGACAGCCTGGAAACACCATATATTTT. Its translation is CASSGRGQPGNTIYF.